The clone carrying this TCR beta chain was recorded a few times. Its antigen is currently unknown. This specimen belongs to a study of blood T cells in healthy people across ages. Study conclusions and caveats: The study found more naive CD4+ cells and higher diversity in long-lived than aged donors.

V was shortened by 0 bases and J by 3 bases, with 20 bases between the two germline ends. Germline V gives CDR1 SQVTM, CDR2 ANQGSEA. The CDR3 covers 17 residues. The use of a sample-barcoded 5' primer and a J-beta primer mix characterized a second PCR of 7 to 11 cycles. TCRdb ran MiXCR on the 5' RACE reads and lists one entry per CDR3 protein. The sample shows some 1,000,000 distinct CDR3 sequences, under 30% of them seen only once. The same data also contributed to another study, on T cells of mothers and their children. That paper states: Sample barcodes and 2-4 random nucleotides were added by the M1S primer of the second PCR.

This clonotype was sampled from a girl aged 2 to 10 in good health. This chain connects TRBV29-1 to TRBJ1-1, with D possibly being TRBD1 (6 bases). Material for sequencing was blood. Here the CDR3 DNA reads TGCAGCGTTGAAGATCAGGGGCCATGGGTTAAACACACTGAAGCTTTCTTT. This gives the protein CSVEDQGPWVKHTEAFF.